What follows describes a single TCR beta chain. Its antigen is not identified. It was patients with CD8+CD57+ cell expansion by flow cytometry who were chosen for sequencing. The patients all had a severe acquired aplastic anemia diagnosis. The sample originates from a study of CD8+CD57+ T cells in acquired aplastic anemia. About the research overall: Sorted CD4+ and CD8+ cell DNA averaged 3.2 ug.

Using genomic DNA as the template, TCR beta VDJ and CDR3 profiling was carried out. TCRdb itself ran the reads through MiXCR, one entry per CDR3 protein. This sample has under 350,000 distinct CDR3 sequences, with 56% found just once. Study-wide points: A set of 25 to 30 CD8+ CDR3 sequences was shared between patients and controls, and these sequences appeared highly expressed in patients. The CD8+ Simpson's diversity of patients and controls was not significantly different.

V lost 1 base to trimming and J lost 5 bases, with 12 bases between them. The length of the CDR3 is 14 residues. Germline CDR1 SEHNR, CDR2 FQNEAQ (reference sequence). This sequence joins TRBV7-9 and TRBJ2-7; unclear D gene. The source material was sorted CD4+, CD8+, or CD8+CD57+ T cells (not recorded which) from PBMCs. This clonotype originated in a human donor with aplastic anemia. The CDR3, as DNA: TGTGCCAGCAGCTTAGAGTCCACCTCTCACGAGCAGTACTTC. As protein: CASSLESTSHEQYF.